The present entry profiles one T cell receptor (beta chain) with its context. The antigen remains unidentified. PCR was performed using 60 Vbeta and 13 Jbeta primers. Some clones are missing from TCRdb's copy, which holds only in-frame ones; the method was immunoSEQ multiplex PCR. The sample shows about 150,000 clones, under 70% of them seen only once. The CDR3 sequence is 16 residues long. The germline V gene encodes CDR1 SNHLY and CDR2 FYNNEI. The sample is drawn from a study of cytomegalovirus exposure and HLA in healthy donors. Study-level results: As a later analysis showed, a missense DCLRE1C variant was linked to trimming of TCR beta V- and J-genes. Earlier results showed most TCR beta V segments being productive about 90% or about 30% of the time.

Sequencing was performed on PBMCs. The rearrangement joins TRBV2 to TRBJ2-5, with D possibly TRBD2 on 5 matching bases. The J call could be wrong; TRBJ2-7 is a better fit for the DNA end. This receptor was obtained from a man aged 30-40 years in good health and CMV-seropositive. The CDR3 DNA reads TGTGCCAGCAGTGAAGTTGCACTTGCGGGTTCCTACGAGCAGTACTTC. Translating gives CASSEVALAGSYEQYF.